The source of this TCR beta chain is a study of blood T cell repertoires in COVID-19. For the study at large: Nucleic acid was either cDNA or gDNA, and it came from T cells, B-cell-depleted T cells, or PBMCs.

Participants were placed into cohorts based on the clinical history they reported. In the authors' methods: The authors estimated nucleated cell counts from reference gene primer amplification. Libraries were prepared by immunoSEQ multiplex PCR; TCRdb keeps only in-frame clonotypes and omits some of them. V, J and clone size were drawn from that table, and D and trimming were deduced from the DNA. The sample records roughly 330,000 clones, more than 70% being singletons. The TCR originated in a woman in her thirties who had recovered from COVID-19. The sequenced material came from PBMCs or T cells enriched from blood (not recorded which).

The CDR3, as DNA: TGTGCCACCAGCAGAGATGAAGGGGAAAGTCAGCCCCAGCATTTT. Translating it yields CATSRDEGESQPQHF. The V gene is TRBV15, the J gene TRBJ1-5; possibly TRBD1 for D (5 bases). Deletions cut 0 bases from V and 6 bases from J, with 12 bases between. This CDR3 is 15 amino acids long. Germline-derived CDR1 and CDR2 are LNHNV and YYDKDF (reference sequence).